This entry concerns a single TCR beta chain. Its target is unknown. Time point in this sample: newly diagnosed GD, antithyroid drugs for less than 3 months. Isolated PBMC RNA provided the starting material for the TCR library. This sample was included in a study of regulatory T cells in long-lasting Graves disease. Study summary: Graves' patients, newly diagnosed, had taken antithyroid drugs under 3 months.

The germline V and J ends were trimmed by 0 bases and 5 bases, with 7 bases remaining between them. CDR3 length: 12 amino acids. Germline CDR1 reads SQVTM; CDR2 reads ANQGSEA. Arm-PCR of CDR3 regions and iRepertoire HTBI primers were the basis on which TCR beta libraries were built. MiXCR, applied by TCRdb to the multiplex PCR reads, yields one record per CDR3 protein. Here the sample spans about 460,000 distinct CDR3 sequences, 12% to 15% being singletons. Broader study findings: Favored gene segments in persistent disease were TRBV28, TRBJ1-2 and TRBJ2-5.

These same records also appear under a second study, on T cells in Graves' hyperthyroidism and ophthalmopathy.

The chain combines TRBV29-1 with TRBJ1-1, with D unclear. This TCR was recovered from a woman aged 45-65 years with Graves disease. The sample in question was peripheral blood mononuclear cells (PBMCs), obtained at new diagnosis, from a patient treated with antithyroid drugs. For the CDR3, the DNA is TGCAGCGTTGAAGATGTAGGGACTGAAGCTTTCTTT. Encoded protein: CSVEDVGTEAFF.